This T cell receptor (beta chain) was captured in a study of shared clonotypes between healthy human individuals. Replicate PCRs run on sorted subsets employed approximately 0.2 ug DNA, 30,000 to 35,000 T cell genomes. Here immunoSEQ multiplex PCR was the method, and the copy in TCRdb shows in-frame clones only, minus some. This table holds about 2,500,000 clones, approximately 94% found once. There are 14 residues in the CDR3. CDR1 SGHNT and CDR2 YYREEE come from the germline V gene (reference sequence). The trim removed 3 bases at V and 10 bases at J, leaving 6 bases unmatched. About this clone: Its antigen is as yet unknown.

Study-wide results and caveats: Sharing of clonotypes among donors was expected to vary with sequencing depth.

The sequence was collected from a man between 18 and 35 years old in good health. Sequencing was performed on naive CD4+ T cells sorted from blood. Indicated subset: CD45RA+ positively selected. The chain has TRBV5-4 and TRBJ1-6, with TRBD1 identical over 8 bases. Here the CDR3 reads CASSYGQGGSPLHF. The CDR3 nucleotides read TGTGCCAGCAGCTACGGACAGGGAGGCTCACCCCTCCACTTT.